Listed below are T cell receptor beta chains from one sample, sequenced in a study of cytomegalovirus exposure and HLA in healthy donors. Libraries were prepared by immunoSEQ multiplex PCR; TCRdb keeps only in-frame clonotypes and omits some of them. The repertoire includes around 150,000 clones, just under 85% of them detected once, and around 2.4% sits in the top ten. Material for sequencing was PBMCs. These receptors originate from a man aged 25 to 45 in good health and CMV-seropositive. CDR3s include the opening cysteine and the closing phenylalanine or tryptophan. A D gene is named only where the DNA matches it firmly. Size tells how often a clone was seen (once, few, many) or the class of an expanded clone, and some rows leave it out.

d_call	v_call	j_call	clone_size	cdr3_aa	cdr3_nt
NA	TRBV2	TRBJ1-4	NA	CASNGDINEKLFF	TGTGCCAGCAACGGGGATATCAATGAAAAACTGTTTTTT
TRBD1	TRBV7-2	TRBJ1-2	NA	CASSLGTGKGYTF	TGTGCCAGCAGCTTGGGGACAGGGAAGGGCTACACCTTC
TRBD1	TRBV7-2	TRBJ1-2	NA	CASSPGGQGVYYGYTF	TGTGCCAGCAGCCCGGGTGGACAGGGCGTTTACTATGGCTACACCTTC
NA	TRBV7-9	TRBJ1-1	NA	CASSLGHIEAFF	TGTGCCAGCAGCTTAGGTCACATCGAAGCTTTCTTT
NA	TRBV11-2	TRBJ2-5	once	CASSSLGQQETQYF	TGTGCCAGCAGCTCCCTGGGGCAGCAAGAGACCCAGTACTTC
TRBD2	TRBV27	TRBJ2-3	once	CASSFARGDYTDTQYF	TGTGCCAGCAGTTTTGCGCGGGGGGACTACACAGATACGCAGTATTTT
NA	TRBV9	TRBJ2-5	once	CASSPPGGRQQHF	TGTGCCAGCAGCCCACCGGGTGGGAGGCAGCAGCACTTC
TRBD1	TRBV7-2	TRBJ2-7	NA	CASSLGPTGGLEQYF	TGTGCCAGCAGCTTGGGGCCAACAGGGGGCCTCGAGCAGTACTTC
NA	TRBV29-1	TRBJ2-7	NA	CSVVGRGTYEQYF	TGCAGCGTCGTCGGTCGGGGGACCTACGAGCAGTACTTC
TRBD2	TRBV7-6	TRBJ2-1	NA	CASSRPSGGFSYNEQFF	TGTGCCAGCAGCCGACCTAGCGGGGGGTTCTCCTACAATGAGCAGTTCTTC